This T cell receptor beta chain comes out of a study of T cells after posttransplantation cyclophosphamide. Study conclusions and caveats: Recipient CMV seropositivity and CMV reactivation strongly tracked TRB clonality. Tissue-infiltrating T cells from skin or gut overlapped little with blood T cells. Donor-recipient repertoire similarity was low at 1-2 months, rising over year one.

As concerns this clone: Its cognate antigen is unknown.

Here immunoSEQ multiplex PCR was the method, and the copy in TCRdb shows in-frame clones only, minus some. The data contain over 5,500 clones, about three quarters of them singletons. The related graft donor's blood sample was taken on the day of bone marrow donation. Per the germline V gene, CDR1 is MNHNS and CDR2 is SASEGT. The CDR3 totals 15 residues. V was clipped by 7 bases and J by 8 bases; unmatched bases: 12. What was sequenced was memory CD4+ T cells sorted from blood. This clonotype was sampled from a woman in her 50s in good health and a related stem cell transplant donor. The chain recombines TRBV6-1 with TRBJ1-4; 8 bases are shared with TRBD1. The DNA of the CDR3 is TGTGCCAGCAATGAGGCCGGGACAGGTGGGGAAAAACTGTTTTTT. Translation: CASNEAGTGGEKLFF.